The 32 T cell receptor beta chains reported below all come from one sample, sequenced in a study of Tregs in tolerant kidney transplant recipients. TCRdb's table, derived via immunoSEQ multiplex PCR, lists solely in-frame clones and lacks some. The table records over 60,000 clones, 95% to 98% of them present only once. Sequenced material: CD4+ T cells from blood, taken before the transplant. The receptors here all came from a human donor who received a combined kidney and bone marrow transplant.

CDR3 sequence (DNA): TGTGCCAGCGGCTACTCACAGGGCGCGGCAGATACGCAGTATTTT. Protein sequence: CASGYSQGAADTQYF. This sequence joins TRBV28 and TRBJ2-3, with D perhaps matching TRBD1 (6 bases). Germline V gives CDR1 MDHEN, CDR2 SYDVKM. Trimming pared 8 bases from V and 4 bases from J, leaving 19 bases between. The CDR3 sequence is 15 residues long.

This sequence joins TRBV27 and TRBJ1-1, with D maybe TRBD1 (5 bases). V shed 1 base and J shed 1 base, with 16 bases lying between them. CDR1 and CDR2 from the germline V gene are MNHEY and SMNVEV (reference sequence). CDR3 length: 17 residues. This chain's CDR3 is CASSLFARTGRNTEAFF. DNA of the CDR3: TGTGCCAGCAGTTTATTTGCTCGTACAGGCCGGAACACTGAAGCTTTCTTT.

The chain recombines TRBV6-1 with TRBJ2-5; the D gene is possibly TRBD1 (7 bases). The CDR3 sequence is 17 residues long. The ends were cut back, 1 base at V and 1 base at J, with 16 bases in the middle. Germline lookup yields CDR1 MNHNS and CDR2 SASEGT. The CDR3 nucleotides are TGTGCCAGCAGTGAAGTTTGGAGGGGGCGTCCCCAAGAGACCCAGTACTTC. Protein sequence: CASSEVWRGRPQETQYF.

The CDR3 nucleotides are TGCGCCAGCAGCCCGGGACAGGGAGACCAGCCCCAGCATTTT. Its translation is CASSPGQGDQPQHF. The chain uses TRBV5-1 and TRBJ1-5, with 9 bases lining up with TRBD1. Trimming took 4 bases from V and 7 from J; bases not matched to a gene: 6. From germline, CDR1 is SGHRS and CDR2 YFSETQ. The CDR3 contains 14 residues.

This chain links TRBV6-5 with TRBJ2-2; 9 bases line up with TRBD2. V shed 2 bases and J 4 bases; nucleotides not matched to a gene: 5. CDR3 length: 16 amino acids. CDR1 and CDR2 (germline): MNHEY, SVGAGI. The CDR3 protein is CASSYAGGGRTGELFF. The CDR3 DNA is TGTGCCAGCAGTTACGCGGGGGGGGGCCGCACCGGGGAGCTGTTTTTT.

The V gene is TRBV4-3, the J gene TRBJ1-2, with a weak D call TRBD1 (5 bases). Trimming removed 0 bases from V and 6 bases from J, with 14 bases in between. The CDR3 consists of 15 residues. The germline gives CDR1 LGHNA, CDR2 YSLEER. The CDR3, as DNA: TGCGCCAGCAGCCAAGAGGGTTGGGGGGGAAATGGCTACACCTTC. Residues: CASSQEGWGGNGYTF.

The sample holds one count of this clone. The V call is TRBV19, the J call TRBJ1-4; 12 positions match TRBD1. V lost 6 bases, J lost 8 bases, and 10 bases stayed unmatched. The germline V gene has CDR1 LNHDA and CDR2 SQIVND (reference sequence). The CDR3 covers 16 residues. CDR3 residues: CASRDLGTGGEEKLFF. For the CDR3, the DNA is TGTGCCAGTAGGGACCTAGGGACAGGGGGCGAAGAAAAACTGTTTTTT. Supplemented by reference TRBV19 and TRBJ1-4, the full variable domain reads DGGITQSPKYLFRKEGQNVTLSCEQNLNHDAMYWYRQDPGQGLRLIYYSQIVNDFQKGDIAEGYSVSREKKESFPLTVTSAQKNPTAFYLCASRDLGTGGEEKLFFGSGTQLSVL.

The chain is built from TRBV6-6 and TRBJ2-1; 8 bases map to TRBD2. Losses at the gene ends were 7 bases for V and 0 bases for J; bases not matched to a gene: 2. CDR1 and CDR2 from the germline V gene are MNHNY and SVGAGI (reference sequence). There are 14 residues in the CDR3. The CDR3 protein is CASKSGSSYNEQFF. Here the CDR3 DNA reads TGTGCCAGCAAGAGCGGGAGCTCCTACAATGAGCAGTTCTTC.

The chain recombines TRBV2 with TRBJ2-2, with 9 nucleotides matching TRBD1. Germline loops: CDR1 SNHLY, CDR2 FYNNEI. The CDR3 totals 15 residues. V gave up 6 bases and J gave up 8 bases; unmatched junction bases: 10. For the CDR3, the DNA is TGTGCCAGCAGACAGCTGGGACAGGGTTTGGGGGAGCTGTTTTTT. Amino acid sequence: CASRQLGQGLGELFF.

The CDR3 spells CASRASGTSGEQYF. Here the CDR3 DNA reads TGTGCCAGTAGGGCTAGCGGAACCTCTGGGGAGCAGTACTTC. The V call is TRBV19, the J call TRBJ2-7; 7 nucleotides align to TRBD2. Per the germline V gene, CDR1 is LNHDA and CDR2 is SQIVND (reference sequence). This CDR3 comprises 14 residues. With 6 bases clipped from V and 7 bases from J, the junction kept 12 bases outside the gene matches.

The rearrangement links TRBV18 to TRBJ1-2, with D hard to call. Deletions cut 2 bases from V and 8 bases from J, with 15 bases between. The germline CDR1 and CDR2 sequences are KGHSH and LQKENI. This CDR3 has 14 amino acids. The CDR3 protein is CASSPNFRSGGYTF. In nucleotides, the CDR3 is TGTGCCAGCTCACCAAATTTCCGATCAGGCGGCTACACCTTC.

The chain uses TRBV19 and TRBJ1-2; D perhaps matches TRBD1 (6 bases). Looked up from germline, CDR1 is LNHDA and CDR2 is SQIVND (reference sequence). This CDR3 is built from 13 residues. Trimming shortened V by 4 bases and J by 5 bases, and 11 bases separated the two germline ends. The chain's CDR3 is CASSTQGSYGYTF. Written as DNA, the CDR3 is TGTGCCAGTAGTACACAGGGATCGTATGGCTACACCTTC.

J is TRBJ2-3 and V is TRBV5-4, with D maybe TRBD1 (5 bases). The CDR3 is 14 amino acids. V lost 3 bases to trimming and J lost 2 bases, with 10 bases between them. In germline, CDR1 is SGHNT, CDR2 YYREEE (reference sequence). The CDR3 reads CASSSKGHTDTQYF. CDR3 nucleotide sequence: TGTGCCAGCAGCTCTAAGGGGCACACAGATACGCAGTATTTT.

The chain is built from TRBV18 and TRBJ2-1, with 8 bases aligning to TRBD2. Germline CDR1 KGHSH, CDR2 LQKENI. V lost 2 bases, J lost 7 bases, and 7 bases stayed unmatched. The CDR3 spans 15 residues. The CDR3 loop is CASSPSGTRGNEQFF. The CDR3 DNA follows: TGTGCCAGCTCACCATCCGGGACTAGGGGGAATGAGCAGTTCTTC.

V and J are TRBV11-1 and TRBJ2-1; 8 nucleotides line up with TRBD2. CDR3 length: 14 amino acids. CDR1 and CDR2 (germline): SGHAT, FQDESV (reference sequence). Trimming took 5 bases from V and 12 from J; bases not matched to a gene: 12. CDR3 amino acids: CASSPPTGRVVQFF. The CDR3 nucleotides read TGTGCCAGCAGCCCCCCAACCGGGAGGGTTGTGCAGTTCTTC.

The V gene is TRBV19, the J gene TRBJ1-4, with 7 bases lining up with TRBD1. The CDR3 is 15 amino acids. Germline V gene sequence: CDR1 LNHDA, CDR2 SQIVND (reference sequence). J was trimmed by 8 bases and V by 4 bases; bases with no gene match: 10. DNA of the CDR3: TGTGCCAGTAGTAGCCAACAGGGGTGGGAGGAAAAACTGTTTTTT. Translating it yields CASSSQQGWEEKLFF.

The genes are TRBV6-5 and TRBJ1-3; maybe TRBD1 (5 bases). From germline, CDR1 is MNHEY and CDR2 SVGAGI. CDR3 length: 15 amino acids. With 4 bases removed from V and 0 bases from J, the gap between germline ends came to 10 bases. CDR3 loop: CASSSTGYSGNTIYF. The CDR3 DNA reads TGTGCCAGCAGTTCCACAGGTTACTCTGGAAACACCATATATTTT.

In DNA form, the CDR3 reads TGCGCCAGCAGACTGCCGACAGGCCAGAACACTGAAGCTTTCTTT. Translated, it gives CASRLPTGQNTEAFF. The chain employs TRBV5-1 and TRBJ1-1, with D perhaps matching TRBD1 (6 bases). The CDR3 sequence is 15 residues long. Germline V gene lookup returns CDR1 SGHRS and CDR2 YFSETQ. With 5 bases removed from V and 1 base from J, the gap between germline ends came to 15 bases.

This clone was seen once. The chain uses TRBV6-6 and TRBJ2-5; D possibly corresponds to TRBD1 (6 bases). Germline values: CDR1 MNHNY, CDR2 SVGAGI (reference sequence). The CDR3 contains 15 residues. Trimming pared 8 bases from V and 5 bases from J, leaving 21 bases between. CDR3: CASGGAGAFRETQYF. Here the CDR3 DNA reads TGTGCCAGCGGAGGAGCAGGGGCCTTTAGGGAGACCCAGTACTTC.

This rearrangement joins TRBV4-1 to TRBJ2-5; D is undetermined. Germline CDR1 reads MGHRA; CDR2 reads YSYEKL. Trimming took off 1 base at V and 2 bases at J, with 14 bases between the two ends. The CDR3 has 16 amino acids. The CDR3 sequence: CASSQAFAGLQETQYF. In nucleotides, the CDR3 is TGCGCCAGCAGCCAAGCATTCGCAGGCCTTCAAGAGACCCAGTACTTC.

J is TRBJ2-7 and V is TRBV13; the match to TRBD2 covers 12 bases. Looked up from germline, CDR1 is PRHDT and CDR2 is FYEKMQ (reference sequence). The CDR3 is made up of 20 amino acids. Trimming at V came to 4 bases and at J to 2 bases, leaving 18 bases not matched to a gene. DNA for the CDR3: TGTGCCAGCAGCTCCCCCAGGACTAGCGGGACAAGTGGAGGTCCCTACGAGCAGTACTTC. Translating gives CASSSPRTSGTSGGPYEQYF.

This clone was found once. This sequence joins TRBV18 and TRBJ1-1; TRBD1 matches 9 bases. The CDR3 has 18 residues. Trimming took 6 bases from V and 6 from J; bases not matched to a gene: 20. Germline V gene lookup returns CDR1 KGHSH and CDR2 LQKENI. The CDR3 DNA sequence: TGTGCCAGCTCCCTTTTTTTCGGGACAGGGAAAAGTGGGGCTGAAGCTTTCTTT. This encodes CASSLFFGTGKSGAEAFF.

The gene calls are TRBV27 and TRBJ1-1; TRBD1 matches 8 bases. This CDR3 is built from 16 residues. J was trimmed by 3 bases and V by 5 bases; bases with no gene match: 11. Germline CDR1 reads MNHEY; CDR2 reads SMNVEV (reference sequence). The CDR3 spells CASSPRTGRSDTEAFF. CDR3 nucleotides: TGTGCCAGCAGTCCAAGGACAGGGAGGTCGGACACTGAAGCTTTCTTT.

The chain uses TRBV6-6 and TRBJ1-6; TRBD1 agrees at 8 bases. With 6 bases clipped from V and 8 bases from J, the junction kept 9 bases outside the gene matches. This CDR3 is 15 amino acids long. CDR1 and CDR2 (germline): MNHNY, SVGAGI (reference sequence). The chain's CDR3 is CASRDSGTGYSPLHF. DNA for the CDR3: TGTGCCAGCAGGGATTCCGGGACAGGATATTCACCCCTCCACTTT.

The chain recombines TRBV18 with TRBJ1-2; 8 bases map to TRBD1. The length of the CDR3 is 15 residues. CDR1 is KGHSH and CDR2 is LQKENI in the germline V gene. After removal of 6 bases from V and 0 bases from J, the junction contained 6 bases not matched to a gene. The CDR3 sequence: CASSPGQGTNYGYTF. DNA of the CDR3: TGTGCCAGCTCGCCAGGACAGGGAACTAACTATGGCTACACCTTC.

The gene calls are TRBV11-3 and TRBJ1-1; D unclear. This CDR3 is built from 14 residues. The germline V gene encodes CDR1 SGHNT and CDR2 YENEEA. The germline V and J ends were trimmed by 1 base and 5 bases, with 11 bases remaining between them. In DNA form, the CDR3 reads TGTGCCAGCAGCTTAGTGAGGGCTAAGACTGAAGCTTTCTTT. Translated: CASSLVRAKTEAFF.

The rearrangement joins TRBV9 to TRBJ2-1; 9 positions match TRBD1. Trimming took 0 bases from V and 9 from J; bases not matched to a gene: 7. The CDR3 covers 15 residues. Germline loops: CDR1 SGDLS, CDR2 YYNGEE. The CDR3 region has the DNA TGTGCCAGCAGCGTAGTGGGACAGGGTTTGAGTGAGCAGTTCTTC. This translates into CASSVVGQGLSEQFF. The variable domain in full, with the rest retrieved from reference TRBV9 and TRBJ2-1, is DSGVTQTPKHLITATGQRVTLRCSPRSGDLSVYWYQQSLDQGLQFLIQYYNGEERAKGNILERFSAQQFPDLHSELNLSSLELGDSALYFCASSVVGQGLSEQFFGPGTRLTVL.

This chain links TRBV18 with TRBJ2-7; 9 bases match TRBD1. Germline assignment: CDR1 KGHSH and CDR2 LQKENI. The CDR3 loop spans 15 amino acids. V was pared by 1 base and J by 4 bases, with 5 bases of the junction left unmatched. The CDR3 is CASSPRGTGRYEQYF. The CDR3 DNA is TGTGCCAGCTCACCACGGGGGACAGGGAGATACGAGCAGTACTTC. Complete variable domain (other parts from reference TRBV18 and TRBJ2-7): NAGVMQNPRHLVRRRGQEARLRCSPMKGHSHVYWYRQLPEEGLKFMVYLQKENIIDESGMPKERFSAEFPKEGPSILRIQQVVRGDSAAYFCASSPRGTGRYEQYFGPGTRLTVT.

This chain links TRBV5-6 with TRBJ1-2; D is ambiguous. V lost 4 bases, J lost 14 bases, and 21 bases lay in between. Germline values: CDR1 SGHDT, CDR2 YYEEEE. CDR3 length: 13 residues. The CDR3 DNA sequence: TGTGCCAGCAGCCCTTGGGAGGCCCTTATAAAGACCTTC. Amino acid sequence: CASSPWEALIKTF.

This clone has just one count. The genes are TRBV4-1 and TRBJ2-5, with a weak D call TRBD2 (5 bases). Germline V CDR1 and CDR2: MGHRA, YSYEKL. This CDR3 has 17 amino acids. Trimming took off 1 base at V and 2 bases at J, with 17 bases between the two ends. The CDR3 loop is CASSQGPQRGQQETQYF. The DNA for the CDR3 is TGCGCCAGCAGCCAAGGGCCCCAACGAGGGCAACAAGAGACCCAGTACTTC.

The J gene is TRBJ1-1, the V gene TRBV5-4, with TRBD1 matching over 7 bases. V was clipped by 5 bases and J by 0 bases; unmatched bases: 10. Germline assignment: CDR1 SGHNT and CDR2 YYREEE (reference sequence). The CDR3 is 16 amino acids. The CDR3 region has the DNA TGTGCCAGCAGGTTGTTCCCGGACAGGCTGAACACTGAAGCTTTCTTT. Protein: CASRLFPDRLNTEAFF. The variable domain in full, completed from reference TRBV5-4 and TRBJ1-1, reads ETGVTQSPTHLIKTRGQQVTLRCSSQSGHNTVSWYQQALGQGPQFIFQYYREEENGRGNFPPRFSGLQFPNYSSELNVNALELDDSALYLCASRLFPDRLNTEAFFGQGTRLTVV.

The J gene is TRBJ1-1, the V gene TRBV5-1; no definite D call. Germline lookup yields CDR1 SGHRS and CDR2 YFSETQ. CDR3 length: 14 amino acids. The V end was cut by 0 bases, the J end by 4 bases, with 10 bases between. The CDR3 DNA sequence: TGCGCCAGCAGCTTGGCAGACTTGAGCACTGAAGCTTTCTTT. It is translated as CASSLADLSTEAFF.